This TCR beta chain came from a study of blood T cells in healthy people across ages. General observations from the study: Donors of long life had a larger count of naive CD4+ cells and greater diversity than aged donors. TCR beta diversity, measured per million T cells, fell in a roughly linear way with age. Diversity estimates drawn from one million T cells were deemed underestimates.

This clonotype was seen many times. Antigen unknown. Together with a sample-barcoded 5' primer, a J-beta primer mix was included in a second PCR lasting roughly 6 to 12 cycles. TCRdb re-derived calls from the 5' RACE reads in MiXCR, one entry per CDR3 protein. The sample shows about 1,800,000 distinct CDR3 sequences, roughly 30% of them seen only once. Trimming took 5 bases from V and 3 from J, leaving 8 bases between them. CDR3 length: 12 amino acids. CDR1 and CDR2 (germline): MNHEY, SVGAGI. The receptor was isolated from a woman aged 25 to 45 in good health. V gene TRBV6-5 combines with J gene TRBJ2-7; D possibly corresponds to TRBD1 (5 bases). The specimen was blood. The DNA for the CDR3 is TGTGCCAGCAGTCCGGACAACTACGAGCAGTACTTC. Translated, it gives CASSPDNYEQYF.